This T cell receptor beta chain was obtained from a study of blood T cell repertoires in COVID-19. About the research overall: COVID-19 samples from acute and convalescent phases originated in the United States, Italy and Spain. PBMCs, B-cell-depleted T cells, or T cells were the source of the cDNA or gDNA that made up the material.

Original handling: Estimated nucleated cell counts came from reference gene primer amplification. TCRdb's table, derived via immunoSEQ multiplex PCR, lists solely in-frame clones and lacks some. V and J calls and clone size are given by that table; D and trimming were obtained from the DNA. The sample lists roughly 200,000 clones; 94% were seen once. Trimming at V came to 1 base and at J to 9 bases, leaving 5 bases not matched to a gene. Germline V gene data show CDR1 as LGHDT and CDR2 as YNNKEL (reference sequence). The CDR3 runs 14 residues. Enrollment of patients from Seattle took place during active infection, with longitudinal follow-up.

The gene calls are TRBV3-1 (or the pseudogene TRBV3-2) and TRBJ2-1; 8 positions match TRBD1. The sequencing sample was made of peripheral blood. The TCR originated in a young man with COVID-19, enrolled during active disease. The CDR3 is CASSQGTGFAEQFF. Here the CDR3 DNA reads TGTGCCAGCAGCCAAGGGACAGGGTTCGCTGAGCAGTTCTTC.